The source of this T cell receptor (beta chain) is a study of naive and memory T cell subsets. The beta constant-region primer was an equimolar mix of two oligonucleotides covering TRBC1 and TRBC2. The ligated cDNA underwent four PCR rounds using SP2 and nested alpha and beta constant-region primers. Each CDR3 protein gets one entry after TCRdb re-called the UMI-ligation and nested PCR reads with MiXCR. The sample has approximately 150,000 distinct CDR3 sequences, 22% seen once. The study, taken as a whole, reports: Possibly reflecting memory cells re-expressing CD45RA, a few larger clonotypes occurred in naive repertoires, especially CD8. RNA-based TCR counts may shift with T cell activation and differentiation. Gini index rose across naive, CM, EM and EMRA in CD4 and CD8.

This clonotype has just a few counts. Its antigen is not known. CDR1 and CDR2 from the germline V gene are MNHEY and SVGEGT. Trimming took 7 bases from V and 1 from J, leaving 15 bases between them. The length of the CDR3 is 15 residues. This receptor was identified in a human donor in good health. Sample: naive CD4+ T cells from blood. The chain is built from TRBV6-2 or TRBV6-3 and TRBJ2-3; weak D call: TRBD2 (7 bases). The CDR3: CASTDRGAGTDTQYF. CDR3 nucleotides: TGTGCCAGCACCGACCGGGGGGCGGGCACAGATACGCAGTATTTT.